Listed below are T cell receptor beta chains from one sample, sequenced in a study of shared clonotypes between healthy human individuals. Assay used: immunoSEQ multiplex PCR; TCRdb lists only in-frame clones, some missing. Of over a million clones in the sample, approximately 97% were seen once. Sample: naive CD4+ T cells sorted from blood. The receptors shown here come from a man aged 25-45 years in good health. Each CDR3 is given with its conserved first and last residue.

TRBJ2-6 | TRBV7-9 | CASSLVAVSVLGANVLTF
TRBJ2-2 | TRBV7-3 | CASSSPTGELFF
TRBJ1-3 | TRBV15 | CATSQDRGGTIYF
TRBJ2-3 | TRBV15 | CATSRALAGFNTDTQYF
TRBJ2-5 | TRBV18 | CASSTLSGTGTQETQYF
TRBJ1-2 | TRBV7-9 | CASSPGGVVGYTF
TRBJ1-2 | TRBV7-2 | CASAPSGDNIYGYTF
TRBJ2-7 | TRBV19 | CATSTGVKGEQYF
TRBJ2-5 | TRBV7-3 | CASSFVNAETQYF
TRBJ1-2 | TRBV15 | CATSGGQGAFGYTF
TRBJ1-2 | TRBV9 | CASSVATGDGYTF
TRBJ1-2 | TRBV7-9 | CASSLDGRQGEGYTF
TRBJ2-1 | TRBV7-2 | CASSTTSGFDNEQFF
TRBJ2-2 | TRBV9 | CASSVDGRWPGELFF
TRBJ2-3 | TRBV5-1 | CASSLSGLALDTQYF
TRBJ1-1 | TRBV4-2 | CASSQDPGMTVTEAFF
TRBJ1-1 | TRBV5-1 | CASSLGSVGYGAFF
TRBJ2-7 | TRBV18 | CASSTLKREGYEQYF